Listed below are T cell receptor beta chains from one sample, sequenced in a study of T cell changes during pregnancy in multiple sclerosis. The table came from immunoSEQ multiplex PCR; TCRdb's copy has only in-frame clones and leaves some out. The sample holds 60,000 to 85,000 clones, 91% seen once. Sequences were derived from peripheral blood, sampled in the second trimester of pregnancy. These receptors all come from a female donor with multiple sclerosis, enrolled in a pregnancy study. The CDR3 runs from the conserved cysteine through the conserved F or W. A D gene is named only where the DNA matches it firmly. The size entry is marked missing in some rows and otherwise reads once, few, many or a size class.

J: TRBJ1-1
size: NA
V: TRBV5-1
D: NA
CDR3: CASSLEGGPNTEAFF
DNA: TGCGCCAGCAGCTTGGAAGGCGGCCCGAACACTGAAGCTTTCTTT

J: TRBJ1-3
size: NA
V: TRBV6-5
D: NA
CDR3: CASSYSSRGSGNTIYF
DNA: TGTGCCAGCAGTTACTCAAGTCGCGGCTCTGGAAACACCATATATTTT

J: TRBJ2-4
size: NA
V: TRBV9
D: NA
CDR3: CASSVGTPVAGTRGLAKNIQYF
DNA: TGTGCCAGCAGCGTAGGAACCCCTGTAGCAGGGACAAGGGGGTTAGCCAAAAACATTCAGTACTTC

J: TRBJ1-5
size: few
V: TRBV18
D: NA
CDR3: CASSIGKAQHF
DNA: TGTGCCAGCTCCATCGGGAAGGCCCAGCATTTT

J: TRBJ2-7
size: NA
V: TRBV10-2
D: TRBD1
CDR3: CASSDSGGYEQYF
DNA: TGCGCCAGCAGTGATTCAGGGGGATACGAGCAGTACTTC

J: TRBJ2-5
size: NA
V: TRBV9
D: NA
CDR3: CASSSRQEETQYF
DNA: TGTGCCAGCAGCAGCCGACAGGAGGAGACCCAGTACTTC

J: TRBJ2-1
size: NA
V: TRBV25-1
D: TRBD2
CDR3: CASSKSGSSYNEQFF
DNA: TGTGCCAGCAGTAAGAGCGGGAGCTCCTACAATGAGCAGTTCTTC

J: TRBJ2-1
size: NA
V: TRBV29-1
D: TRBD2
CDR3: CSVVLAGFYNEQFF
DNA: TGCAGCGTTGTACTAGCGGGGTTCTACAATGAGCAGTTCTTC

J: TRBJ2-3
size: NA
V: TRBV25-1
D: NA
CDR3: CASSDDTGPDTQYF
DNA: TGTGCCAGCAGTGATGACACTGGGCCAGATACGCAGTATTTT

J: TRBJ1-1
size: NA
V: TRBV6-5
D: TRBD1
CDR3: CASSYSVQGAAEAFF
DNA: TGTGCCAGCAGTTATTCGGTCCAGGGGGCTGCTGAAGCTTTCTTT

J: TRBJ1-3
size: once
V: TRBV19
D: NA
CDR3: CASSTTDSSSGNTIYF
DNA: TGTGCCAGTAGTACCACTGATTCGAGCTCTGGAAACACCATATATTTT

J: TRBJ1-1
size: NA
V: TRBV4-1
D: NA
CDR3: CASSHIEGREVEEAFF
DNA: TGCGCCAGCAGCCATATTGAAGGACGGGAGGTCGAGGAAGCTTTCTTT

J: TRBJ2-3
size: NA
V: TRBV14
D: NA
CDR3: CASSQYLFTDTQYF
DNA: TGTGCCAGCAGCCAGTATCTTTTCACAGATACGCAGTATTTT

J: TRBJ2-1
size: NA
V: TRBV10-3
D: NA
CDR3: CAISENQINGNEQFF
DNA: TGTGCCATCAGTGAGAACCAGATAAACGGGAATGAGCAGTTCTTC

J: TRBJ2-5
size: NA
V: TRBV4-3
D: TRBD2
CDR3: CASSQSGGSETQYF
DNA: TGCGCCAGCAGCCAGAGCGGGGGTTCCGAGACCCAGTACTTC

J: TRBJ2-4
size: NA
V: TRBV2
D: NA
CDR3: CASISAGWGIQYF
DNA: TGTGCCAGCATTTCGGCAGGGTGGGGCATTCAGTACTTC

J: TRBJ1-2
size: NA
V: TRBV19
D: NA
CDR3: CASTPTESNFYGYTF
DNA: TGTGCCAGCACCCCAACAGAATCCAACTTCTATGGCTACACCTTC

J: TRBJ1-1
size: NA
V: TRBV2
D: NA
CDR3: CASRTELNTEAFF
DNA: TGTGCTAGTAGGACAGAATTGAACACTGAAGCTTTCTTT

J: TRBJ2-7
size: NA
V: TRBV7-3
D: TRBD1
CDR3: CASSSQTGGSYEQYF
DNA: TGTGCCAGCAGCTCCCAGACAGGGGGCTCCTACGAGCAGTACTTC

J: TRBJ2-7
size: NA
V: TRBV30
D: NA
CDR3: CAWRARQAPYEQYF
DNA: TGTGCCTGGAGAGCCCGACAGGCCCCATACGAGCAGTACTTC

J: TRBJ2-1
size: NA
V: TRBV27
D: NA
CDR3: CASSLSQGPIYNEQFF
DNA: TGTGCCAGCAGTTTATCGCAGGGGCCCATCTACAATGAGCAGTTCTTC

J: TRBJ2-7
size: NA
V: TRBV27
D: NA
CDR3: CASSRTGPYEQYF
DNA: TGTGCCAGCAGTCGGACTGGCCCCTACGAGCAGTACTTC

J: TRBJ2-2
size: NA
V: TRBV4-3
D: TRBD2
CDR3: CASSRKLAGGQNTGELFF
DNA: TGCGCCAGCAGCCGCAAACTAGCGGGGGGACAGAACACCGGGGAGCTGTTTTTT

J: TRBJ1-5
size: NA
V: TRBV7-6
D: NA
CDR3: CASSLQGDQPQHF
DNA: TGTGCCAGCAGTTTACAGGGCGATCAGCCCCAGCATTTT

J: TRBJ1-6
size: NA
V: TRBV7-9
D: NA
CDR3: CASSLASSAYNSPLHF
DNA: TGTGCCAGCAGCTTAGCGAGTTCCGCCTATAATTCACCCCTCCACTTT

J: TRBJ1-1
size: NA
V: TRBV30
D: NA
CDR3: CAWSSVPRTFF
DNA: TGTGCCTGGAGTTCAGTCCCCCGTACTTTCTTT

J: TRBJ2-7
size: NA
V: TRBV10-3
D: TRBD2
CDR3: CAISPPGGAGEQYF
DNA: TGTGCCATCAGCCCCCCGGGGGGGGCCGGCGAGCAGTACTTC

J: TRBJ1-1
size: NA
V: TRBV27
D: NA
CDR3: CASARGGNTEAFF
DNA: TGTGCCAGCGCGAGGGGGGGGAACACTGAAGCTTTCTTT

J: TRBJ2-7
size: NA
V: TRBV13
D: NA
CDR3: CASSLGAGILPSGEQYF
DNA: TGTGCCAGCAGCTTAGGGGCAGGAATATTACCCTCGGGGGAGCAGTACTTC

J: TRBJ2-7
size: NA
V: TRBV11-2
D: TRBD1
CDR3: CASSLGGDRGTEQYF
DNA: TGTGCCAGCAGCTTAGGCGGGGACAGGGGGACCGAGCAGTACTTC

J: TRBJ1-2
size: NA
V: TRBV2
D: NA
CDR3: CASSEARRGYTF
DNA: TGTGCCAGCAGTGAAGCGCGGAGAGGCTACACCTTC

J: TRBJ2-3
size: NA
V: TRBV27
D: TRBD1
CDR3: CASSSSDRGYTDTQYF
DNA: TGTGCCAGCAGTTCCTCCGACAGGGGATACACAGATACGCAGTATTTT

J: TRBJ1-1
size: NA
V: TRBV19
D: NA
CDR3: CASSIFVREGAFF
DNA: TGTGCCAGTAGTATTTTCGTTCGGGAAGGAGCTTTCTTT

J: TRBJ1-4
size: NA
V: TRBV5-1
D: NA
CDR3: CASRSHGGNEKLFF
DNA: TGCGCCAGCAGGAGTCACGGGGGAAATGAAAAACTGTTTTTT

J: TRBJ1-5
size: NA
V: TRBV6-5
D: TRBD1
CDR3: CASSSGTVTNQPQHF
DNA: TGTGCCAGCAGTTCCGGGACAGTTACGAATCAGCCCCAGCATTTT

J: TRBJ1-1
size: once
V: TRBV10-1
D: NA
CDR3: CASSERGNTEAFF
DNA: TGCGCCAGCAGTGAACGAGGGAACACTGAAGCTTTCTTT

J: TRBJ2-1
size: NA
V: TRBV4-3
D: NA
CDR3: CASSQGGAVYNEQFF
DNA: TGCGCCAGCAGCCAAGGTGGGGCAGTTTACAATGAGCAGTTCTTC

J: TRBJ2-1
size: NA
V: TRBV10-1
D: NA
CDR3: CASSKQSGEQFF
DNA: TGCGCCAGCAGTAAACAGTCGGGAGAGCAGTTCTTC

J: TRBJ1-5
size: NA
V: TRBV7-3
D: NA
CDR3: CASSLDSNQPQHF
DNA: TGTGCCAGCAGCCTGGACAGTAATCAGCCCCAGCATTTT